This TCR beta chain was captured by sequencing in a study of vaccination effects on CD4 cells after COVID-19. Study-wide results and limits: Cross-reaction with common cold coronaviruses was seen in only 1 of 255 vaccine-induced clones from healthy vaccinees.

Prior to sequencing, the ViraFEST assay stimulated PBMC with viral peptide pools, which expanded the antigen-specific CD4+ T cells. Researchers isolated CD4+ T cells once roughly ten days of culture had elapsed. BNT162b2 vaccine or mRNA-1273 vaccine was given to participants in two doses. The healthy vaccine recipients, who had no prior SARS-CoV-2 infection, showed negative nucleocapsid antibodies. A remark on this clone: No antigen is known for it.

TCRdb's copy holds only in-frame clones and misses some; the assay was immunoSEQ multiplex PCR. The sample includes tens of thousands of clones, about 72% of them seen just once. CDR3 size: 13 residues. Per germline, CDR1 MGHRA and CDR2 YSYEKL. V lost 4 bases and J 7 bases, leaving 14 bases between the germline ends. The TCR sequence derives from a human donor who received a COVID-19 vaccine. V and J are TRBV4-1 and TRBJ2-7, with TRBD1 as a possible D gene (6 bases). Source: CD4+ T cells from PBMCs cultured with HCoV-229E spike peptides, taken after COVID-19 vaccination. The CDR3: CASSRIVTGEQYF. CDR3 DNA: TGCGCCAGCAGCCGAATCGTAACAGGGGAGCAGTACTTC.